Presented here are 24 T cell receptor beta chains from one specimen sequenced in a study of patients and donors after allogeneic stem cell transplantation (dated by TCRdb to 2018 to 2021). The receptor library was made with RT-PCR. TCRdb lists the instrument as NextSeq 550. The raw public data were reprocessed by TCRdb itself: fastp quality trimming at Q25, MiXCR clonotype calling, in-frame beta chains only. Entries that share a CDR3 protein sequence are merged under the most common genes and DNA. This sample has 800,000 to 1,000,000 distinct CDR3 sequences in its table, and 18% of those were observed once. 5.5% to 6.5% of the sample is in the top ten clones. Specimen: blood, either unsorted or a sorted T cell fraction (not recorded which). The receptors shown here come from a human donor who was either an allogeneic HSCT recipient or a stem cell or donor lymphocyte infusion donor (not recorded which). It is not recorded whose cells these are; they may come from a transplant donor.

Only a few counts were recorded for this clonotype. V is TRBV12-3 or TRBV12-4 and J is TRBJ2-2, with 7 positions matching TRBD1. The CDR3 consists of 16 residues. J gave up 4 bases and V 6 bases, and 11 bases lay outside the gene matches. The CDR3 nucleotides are TGTGCCAGCAGCTCACCGGGACAGACGTCCACCGGGGAGCTGTTTTTT. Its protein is CASSSPGQTSTGELFF.

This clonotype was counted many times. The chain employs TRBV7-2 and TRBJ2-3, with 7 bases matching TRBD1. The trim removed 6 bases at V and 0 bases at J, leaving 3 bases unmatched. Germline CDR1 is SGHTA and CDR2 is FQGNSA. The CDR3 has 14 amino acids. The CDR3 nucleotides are TGTGCCAGCAGACTGGACAGGAGCACAGATACGCAGTATTTT. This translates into CASRLDRSTDTQYF.

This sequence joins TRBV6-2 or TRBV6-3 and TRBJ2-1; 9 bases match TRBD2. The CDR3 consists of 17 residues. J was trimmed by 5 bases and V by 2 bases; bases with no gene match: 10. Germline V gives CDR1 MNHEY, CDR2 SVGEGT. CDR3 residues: CASSYGGIAGAHNEQFF. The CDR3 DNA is TGTGCCAGCAGTTACGGGGGGATAGCGGGAGCCCACAATGAGCAGTTCTTC.

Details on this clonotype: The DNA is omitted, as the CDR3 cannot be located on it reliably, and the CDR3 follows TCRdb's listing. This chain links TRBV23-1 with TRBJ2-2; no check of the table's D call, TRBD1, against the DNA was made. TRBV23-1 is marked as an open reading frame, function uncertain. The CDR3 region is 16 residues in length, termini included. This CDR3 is CASSQSTGFVRGAVFF.

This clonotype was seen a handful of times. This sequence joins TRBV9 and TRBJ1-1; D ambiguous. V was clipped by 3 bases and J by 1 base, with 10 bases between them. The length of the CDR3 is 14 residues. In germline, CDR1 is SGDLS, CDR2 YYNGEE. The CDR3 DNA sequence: TGTGCCAGCAGCGGAGAACAGAGGAACACTGAAGCTTTCTTT. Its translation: CASSGEQRNTEAFF.

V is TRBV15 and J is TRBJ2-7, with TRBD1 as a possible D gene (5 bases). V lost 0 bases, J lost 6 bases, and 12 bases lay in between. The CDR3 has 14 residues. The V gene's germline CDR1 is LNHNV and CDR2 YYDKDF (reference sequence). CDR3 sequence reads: CATSRDRTPVEQYF. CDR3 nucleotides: TGTGCCACCAGCAGAGATCGGACACCCGTCGAGCAGTACTTC.

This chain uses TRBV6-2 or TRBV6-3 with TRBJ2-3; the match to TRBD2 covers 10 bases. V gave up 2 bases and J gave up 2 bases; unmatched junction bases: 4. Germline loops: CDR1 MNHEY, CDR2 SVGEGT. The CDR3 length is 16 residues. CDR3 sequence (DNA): TGTGCCAGCAGTTACGATGGACTAGCGGTCACAGATACGCAGTATTTT. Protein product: CASSYDGLAVTDTQYF.

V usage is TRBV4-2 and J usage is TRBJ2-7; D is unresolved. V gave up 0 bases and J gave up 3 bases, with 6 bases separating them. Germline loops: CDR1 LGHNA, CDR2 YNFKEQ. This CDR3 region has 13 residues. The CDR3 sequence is CASSQDELYEQYF. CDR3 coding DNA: TGTGCCAGCAGCCAAGATGAACTCTACGAGCAGTACTTC.

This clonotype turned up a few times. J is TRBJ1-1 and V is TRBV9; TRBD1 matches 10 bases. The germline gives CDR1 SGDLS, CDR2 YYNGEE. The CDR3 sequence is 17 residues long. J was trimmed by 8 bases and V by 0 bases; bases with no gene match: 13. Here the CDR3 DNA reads TGTGCCAGCAGCGTAGGGGGGGCCGGGACAGGGGAGACAGAAGCTTTCTTT. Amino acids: CASSVGGAGTGETEAFF.

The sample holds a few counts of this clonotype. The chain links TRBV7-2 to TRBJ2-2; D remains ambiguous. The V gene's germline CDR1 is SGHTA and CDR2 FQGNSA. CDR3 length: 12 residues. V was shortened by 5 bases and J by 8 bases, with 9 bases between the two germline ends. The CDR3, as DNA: TGTGCCAGCAGCCGTAGTGTGGGGGAGCTGTTTTTT. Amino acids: CASSRSVGELFF.

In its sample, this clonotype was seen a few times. DNA for the CDR3: TGTGCCAGCAGTACCCGACAGGGCGCCTCCTACAATGAGCAGTTCTTC. Amino acids: CASSTRQGASYNEQFF. The chain recombines TRBV27 with TRBJ2-1, with 7 bases that match TRBD1. Germline CDR1 reads MNHEY; CDR2 reads SMNVEV (reference sequence). The CDR3 has 16 amino acids. Trimming took 5 bases from V and 0 from J; bases not matched to a gene: 7.

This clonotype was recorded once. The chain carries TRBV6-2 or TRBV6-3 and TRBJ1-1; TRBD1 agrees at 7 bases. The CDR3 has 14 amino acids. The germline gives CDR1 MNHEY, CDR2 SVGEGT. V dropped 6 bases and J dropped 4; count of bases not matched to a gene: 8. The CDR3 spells CASRSLDRATEAFF. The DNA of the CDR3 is TGTGCCAGCAGATCCTTAGACAGGGCCACTGAAGCTTTCTTT.

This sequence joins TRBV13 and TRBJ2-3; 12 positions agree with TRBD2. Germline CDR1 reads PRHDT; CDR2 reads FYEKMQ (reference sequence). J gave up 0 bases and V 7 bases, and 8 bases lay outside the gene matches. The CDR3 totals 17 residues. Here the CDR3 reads CASIDGTSGSSTDTQYF. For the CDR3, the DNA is TGTGCCAGCATCGACGGGACTAGCGGGTCTAGCACAGATACGCAGTATTTT.

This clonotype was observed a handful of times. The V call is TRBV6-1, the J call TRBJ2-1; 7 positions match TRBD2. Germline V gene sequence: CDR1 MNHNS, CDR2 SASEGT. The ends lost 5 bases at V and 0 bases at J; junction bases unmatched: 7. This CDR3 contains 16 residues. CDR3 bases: TGTGCCAGCAGTATCGGAGCGGGAAGCTCCTACAATGAGCAGTTCTTC. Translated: CASSIGAGSSYNEQFF.

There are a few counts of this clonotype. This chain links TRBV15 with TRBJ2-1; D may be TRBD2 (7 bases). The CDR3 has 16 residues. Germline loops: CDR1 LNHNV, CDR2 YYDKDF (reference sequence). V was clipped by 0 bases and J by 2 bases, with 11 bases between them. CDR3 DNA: TGTGCCACCAGCAGAGATGGCGGGGGCACCTACAATGAGCAGTTCTTC. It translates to CATSRDGGGTYNEQFF.

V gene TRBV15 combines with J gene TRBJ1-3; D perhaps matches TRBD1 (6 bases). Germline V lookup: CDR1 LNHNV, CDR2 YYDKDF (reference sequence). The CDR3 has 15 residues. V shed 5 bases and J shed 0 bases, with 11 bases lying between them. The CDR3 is CATSSLDSSGNTIYF. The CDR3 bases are TGTGCCACCAGCTCTTTGGACAGCTCTGGAAACACCATATATTTT.

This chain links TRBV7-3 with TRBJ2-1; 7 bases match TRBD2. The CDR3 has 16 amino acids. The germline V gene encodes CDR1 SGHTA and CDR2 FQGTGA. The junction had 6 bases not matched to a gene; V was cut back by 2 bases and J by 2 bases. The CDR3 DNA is TGTGCCAGCAGCTTACGGCGGGAGAGTACCTACAATGAGCAGTTCTTC. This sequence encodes CASSLRRESTYNEQFF.

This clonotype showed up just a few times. CDR3 nucleotide sequence: TGTGCCAGCAGTGGGGACAGGTCTATCAATGAGCAGTTCTTC. Encoded protein: CASSGDRSINEQFF. The V call is TRBV12-3 or TRBV12-4, the J call TRBJ2-1; 8 bases are shared with TRBD1. V lost 5 bases, J lost 6 bases, and 6 bases stayed unmatched. CDR3 length equals 14 residues.

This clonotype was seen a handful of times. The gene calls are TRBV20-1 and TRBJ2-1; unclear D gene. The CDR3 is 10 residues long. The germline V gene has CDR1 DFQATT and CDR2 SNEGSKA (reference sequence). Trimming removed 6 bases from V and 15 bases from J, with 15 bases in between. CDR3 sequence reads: CSAVDTRSFF. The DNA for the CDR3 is TGCAGTGCCGTGGATACCCGGTCGTTCTTC.

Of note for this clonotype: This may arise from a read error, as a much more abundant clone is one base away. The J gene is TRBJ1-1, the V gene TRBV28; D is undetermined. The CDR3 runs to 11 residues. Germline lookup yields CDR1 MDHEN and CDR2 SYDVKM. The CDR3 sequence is CASSKNTEASF. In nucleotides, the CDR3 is TGTGCCAGCAGTAAGAACACTGAAGCTTCCTTT.

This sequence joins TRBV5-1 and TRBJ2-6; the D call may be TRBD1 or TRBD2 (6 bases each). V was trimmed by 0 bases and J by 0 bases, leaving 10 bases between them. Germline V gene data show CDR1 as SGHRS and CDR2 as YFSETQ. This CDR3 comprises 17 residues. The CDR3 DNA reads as TGCGCCAGCAGCTTGGGGGGGGCGACCTCTGGGGCCAACGTCCTGACTTTC. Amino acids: CASSLGGATSGANVLTF. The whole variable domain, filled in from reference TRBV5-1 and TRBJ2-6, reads KAGVTQTPRYLIKTRGQQVTLSCSPISGHRSVSWYQQTPGQGLQFLFEYFSETQRNKGNFPGRFSGRQFSNSRSEMNVSTLELGDSALYLCASSLGGATSGANVLTFGAGSRLTVL.

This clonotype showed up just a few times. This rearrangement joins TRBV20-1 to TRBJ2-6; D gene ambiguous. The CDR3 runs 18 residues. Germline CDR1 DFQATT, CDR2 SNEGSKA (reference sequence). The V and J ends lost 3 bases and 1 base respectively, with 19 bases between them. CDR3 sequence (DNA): TGCAGTGCTAGGGTGAACCCTTCCCCCTTATCTGGGGCCAACGTCCTGACTTTC. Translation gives CSARVNPSPLSGANVLTF.

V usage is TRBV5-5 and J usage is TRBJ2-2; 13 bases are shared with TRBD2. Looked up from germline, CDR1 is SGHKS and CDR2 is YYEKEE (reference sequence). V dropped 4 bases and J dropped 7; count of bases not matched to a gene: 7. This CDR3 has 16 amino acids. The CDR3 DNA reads TGTGCCAGCAGCGCCCGGACTAGCGGGAGAATCGGGGAGCTGTTTTTT. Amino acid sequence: CASSARTSGRIGELFF. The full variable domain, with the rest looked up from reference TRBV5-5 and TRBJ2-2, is DAGVTQSPTHLIKTRGQQVTLRCSPISGHKSVSWYQQVLGQGPQFIFQYYEKEERGRGNFPDRFSARQFPNYSSELNVNALLLGDSALYLCASSARTSGRIGELFFGEGSRLTVL.

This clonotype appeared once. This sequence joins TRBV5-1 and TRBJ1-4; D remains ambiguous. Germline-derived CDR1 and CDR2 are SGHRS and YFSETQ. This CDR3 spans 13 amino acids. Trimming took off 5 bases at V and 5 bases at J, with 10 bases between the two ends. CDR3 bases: TGCGCCAGCAGTGACGGCCAGAATGAAAAACTGTTTTTT. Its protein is CASSDGQNEKLFF.